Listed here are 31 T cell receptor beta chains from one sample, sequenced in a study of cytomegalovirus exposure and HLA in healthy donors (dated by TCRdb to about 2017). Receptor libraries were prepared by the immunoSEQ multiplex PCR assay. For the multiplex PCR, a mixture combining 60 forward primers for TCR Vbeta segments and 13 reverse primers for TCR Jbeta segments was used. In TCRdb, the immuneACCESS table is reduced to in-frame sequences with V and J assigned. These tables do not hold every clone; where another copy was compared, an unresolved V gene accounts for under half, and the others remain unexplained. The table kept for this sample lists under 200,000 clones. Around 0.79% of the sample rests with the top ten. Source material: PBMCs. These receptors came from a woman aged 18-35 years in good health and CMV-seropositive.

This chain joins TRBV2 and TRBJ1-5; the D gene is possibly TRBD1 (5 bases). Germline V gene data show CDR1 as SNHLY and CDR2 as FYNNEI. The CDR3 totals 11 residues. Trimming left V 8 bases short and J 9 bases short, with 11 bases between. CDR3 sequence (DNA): TGTGCCAGCCAGGGCACGGGGCCCCAGCATTTT. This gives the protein CASQGTGPQHF.

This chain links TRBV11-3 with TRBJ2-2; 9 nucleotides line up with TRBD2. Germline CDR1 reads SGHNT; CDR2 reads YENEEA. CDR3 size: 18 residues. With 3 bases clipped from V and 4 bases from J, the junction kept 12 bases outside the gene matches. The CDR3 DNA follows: TGTGCCAGCAGCTTGGGCCTGGCTAGCGGGGATTCCACCGGGGAGCTGTTTTTT. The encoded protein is CASSLGLASGDSTGELFF.

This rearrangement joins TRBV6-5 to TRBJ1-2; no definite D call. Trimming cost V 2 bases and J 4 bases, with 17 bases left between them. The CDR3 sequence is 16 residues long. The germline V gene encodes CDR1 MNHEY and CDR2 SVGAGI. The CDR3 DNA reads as TGTGCCAGCAGTTACGCCAACCGTTACAGAAGCTATGGCTACACCTTC. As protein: CASSYANRYRSYGYTF.

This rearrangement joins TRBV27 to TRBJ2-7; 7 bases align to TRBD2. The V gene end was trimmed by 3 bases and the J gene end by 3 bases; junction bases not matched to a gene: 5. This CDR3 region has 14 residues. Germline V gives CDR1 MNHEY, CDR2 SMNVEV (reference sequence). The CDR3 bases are TGTGCCAGCAGTTTTGCTAGCGGTTACTACGAGCAGTACTTC. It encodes CASSFASGYYEQYF.

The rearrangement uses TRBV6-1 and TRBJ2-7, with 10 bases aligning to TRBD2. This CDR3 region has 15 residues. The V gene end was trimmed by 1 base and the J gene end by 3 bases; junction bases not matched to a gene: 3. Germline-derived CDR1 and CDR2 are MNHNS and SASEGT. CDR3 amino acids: CASSEGVAGGYEQYF. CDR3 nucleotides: TGTGCCAGCAGTGAAGGGGTAGCGGGGGGCTACGAGCAGTACTTC.

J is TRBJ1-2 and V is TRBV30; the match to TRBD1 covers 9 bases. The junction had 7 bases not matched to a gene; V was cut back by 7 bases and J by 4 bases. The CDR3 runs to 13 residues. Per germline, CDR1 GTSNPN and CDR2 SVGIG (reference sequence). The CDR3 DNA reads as TGTGCCTACGGGACAGGGCCTTCCTATGGCTACACCTTC. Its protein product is CAYGTGPSYGYTF.

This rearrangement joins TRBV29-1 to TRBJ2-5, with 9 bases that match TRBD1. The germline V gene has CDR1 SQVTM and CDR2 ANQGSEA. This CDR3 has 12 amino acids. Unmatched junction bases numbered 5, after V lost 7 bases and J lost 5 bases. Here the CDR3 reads CSADRGSETQYF. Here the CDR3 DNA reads TGCAGCGCTGACAGGGGGTCGGAGACCCAGTACTTC.

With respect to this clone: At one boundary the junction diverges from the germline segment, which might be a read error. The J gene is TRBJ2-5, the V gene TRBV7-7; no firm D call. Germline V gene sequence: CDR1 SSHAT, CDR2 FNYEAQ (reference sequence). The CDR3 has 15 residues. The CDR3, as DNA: TGTGCTAGCAGCTTAACTTTTCCGGGTTTGGAGACCCAGTACTTC. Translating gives CASSLTFPGLETQYF.

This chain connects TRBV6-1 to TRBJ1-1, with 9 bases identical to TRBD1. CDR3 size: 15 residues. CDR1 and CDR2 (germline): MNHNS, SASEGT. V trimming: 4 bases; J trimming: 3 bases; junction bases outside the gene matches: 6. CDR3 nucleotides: TGTGCCAGCAGTGGACGGACAGGGGCCTACACTGAAGCTTTCTTT. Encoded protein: CASSGRTGAYTEAFF.

The CDR3 is CASSTRTSGGAYTGELFF. CDR3 DNA sequence: TGTGCCAGCAGCACTCGGACTAGCGGGGGGGCATACACCGGGGAGCTGTTTTTT. The rearrangement links TRBV5-4 to TRBJ2-2; 15 bases are a match to TRBD2. The germline gives CDR1 SGHNT, CDR2 YYREEE (reference sequence). V lost 4 bases and J lost 3; bases outside the gene matches: 7. The CDR3 contains 18 residues.

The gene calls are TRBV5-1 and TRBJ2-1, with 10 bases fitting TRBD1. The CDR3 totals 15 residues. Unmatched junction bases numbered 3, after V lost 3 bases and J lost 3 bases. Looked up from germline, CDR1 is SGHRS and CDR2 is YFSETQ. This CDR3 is CASSYRDRGYNEQFF. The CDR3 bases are TGCGCCAGCAGCTACCGGGACAGGGGCTACAATGAGCAGTTCTTC.

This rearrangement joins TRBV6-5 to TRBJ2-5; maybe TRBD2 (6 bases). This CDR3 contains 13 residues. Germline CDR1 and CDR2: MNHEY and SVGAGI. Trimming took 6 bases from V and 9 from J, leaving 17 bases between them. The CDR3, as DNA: TGTGCCAGCAGGCCAGGAGGGCTAGTGGCCCAGTACTTC. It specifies CASRPGGLVAQYF.

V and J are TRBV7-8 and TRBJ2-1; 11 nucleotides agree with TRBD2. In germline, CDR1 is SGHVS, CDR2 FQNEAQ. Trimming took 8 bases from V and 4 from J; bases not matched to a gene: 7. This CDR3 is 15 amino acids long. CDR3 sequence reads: CASLSGRALYNEQFF. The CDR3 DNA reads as TGTGCCAGCCTTAGCGGGAGGGCCCTGTACAATGAGCAGTTCTTC.

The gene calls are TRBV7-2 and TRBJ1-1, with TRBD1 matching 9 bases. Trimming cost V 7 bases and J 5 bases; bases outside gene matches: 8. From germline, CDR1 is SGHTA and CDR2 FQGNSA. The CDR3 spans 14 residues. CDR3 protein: CASIWGTGWTEAFF. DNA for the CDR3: TGTGCCAGCATTTGGGGGACAGGGTGGACTGAAGCTTTCTTT. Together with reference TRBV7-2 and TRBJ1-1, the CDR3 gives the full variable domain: GAGVSQSPSNKVTEKGKDVELRCDPISGHTALYWYRQSLGQGLEFLIYFQGNSAPDKSGLPSDRFSAERTGGSVSTLTIQRTQQEDSAVYLCASIWGTGWTEAFFGQGTRLTVV.

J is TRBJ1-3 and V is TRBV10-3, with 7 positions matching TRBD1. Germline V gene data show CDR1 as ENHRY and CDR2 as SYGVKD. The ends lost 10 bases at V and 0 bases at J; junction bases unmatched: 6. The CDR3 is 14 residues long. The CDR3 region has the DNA TGTGCCACCGCTCCAGGGGGCTCTGGAAACACCATATATTTT. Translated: CATAPGGSGNTIYF.

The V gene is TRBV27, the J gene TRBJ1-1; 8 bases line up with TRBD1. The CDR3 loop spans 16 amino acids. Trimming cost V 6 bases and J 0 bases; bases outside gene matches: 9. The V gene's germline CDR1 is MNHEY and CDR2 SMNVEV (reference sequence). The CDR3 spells CASSLQGGYMNTEAFF. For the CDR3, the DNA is TGTGCCAGCAGCCTACAGGGGGGGTATATGAACACTGAAGCTTTCTTT.

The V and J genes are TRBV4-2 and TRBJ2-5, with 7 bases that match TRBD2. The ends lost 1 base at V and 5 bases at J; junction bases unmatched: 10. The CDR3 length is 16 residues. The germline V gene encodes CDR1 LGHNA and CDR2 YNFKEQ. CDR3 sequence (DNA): TGTGCCAGCAGCCAAGTATCAGGAGCGGGGTACGAGACCCAGTACTTC. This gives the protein CASSQVSGAGYETQYF.

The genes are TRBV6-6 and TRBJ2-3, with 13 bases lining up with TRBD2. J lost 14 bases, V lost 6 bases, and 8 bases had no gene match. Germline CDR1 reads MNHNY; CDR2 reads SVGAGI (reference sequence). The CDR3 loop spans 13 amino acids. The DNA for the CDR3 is TGTGCCAGCAGAGCTATACTAGCGGGGGGGCTGTATTTT. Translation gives CASRAILAGGLYF.

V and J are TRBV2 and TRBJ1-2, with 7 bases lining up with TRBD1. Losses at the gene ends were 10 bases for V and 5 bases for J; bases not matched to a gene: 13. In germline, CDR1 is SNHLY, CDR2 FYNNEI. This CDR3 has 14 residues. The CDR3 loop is CAIFGDSLIYGYTF. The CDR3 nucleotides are TGTGCCATCTTTGGGGACAGCCTAATTTATGGCTACACCTTC.

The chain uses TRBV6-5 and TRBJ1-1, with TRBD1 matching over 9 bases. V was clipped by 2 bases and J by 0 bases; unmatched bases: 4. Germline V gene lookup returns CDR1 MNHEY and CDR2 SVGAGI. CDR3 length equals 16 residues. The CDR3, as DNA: TGTGCCAGCAGTTACGGGACAGGGAACATGAACACTGAAGCTTTCTTT. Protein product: CASSYGTGNMNTEAFF.

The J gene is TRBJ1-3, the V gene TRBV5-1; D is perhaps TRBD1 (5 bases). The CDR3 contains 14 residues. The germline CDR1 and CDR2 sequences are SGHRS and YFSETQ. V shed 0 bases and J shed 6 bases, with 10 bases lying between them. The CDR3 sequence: CASSLGRAENTIYF. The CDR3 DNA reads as TGCGCCAGCAGCTTGGGCAGGGCGGAAAACACCATATATTTT. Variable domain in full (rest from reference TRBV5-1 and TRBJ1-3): KAGVTQTPRYLIKTRGQQVTLSCSPISGHRSVSWYQQTPGQGLQFLFEYFSETQRNKGNFPGRFSGRQFSNSRSEMNVSTLELGDSALYLCASSLGRAENTIYFGEGSWLTVV.

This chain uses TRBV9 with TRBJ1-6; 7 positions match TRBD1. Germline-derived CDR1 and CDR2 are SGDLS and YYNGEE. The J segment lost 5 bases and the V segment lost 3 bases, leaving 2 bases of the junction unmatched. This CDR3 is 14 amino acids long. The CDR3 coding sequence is TGTGCCAGCAGCGAGACAGGGAATAATTCACCCCTCCACTTT. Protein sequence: CASSETGNNSPLHF. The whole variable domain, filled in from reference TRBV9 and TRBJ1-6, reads DSGVTQTPKHLITATGQRVTLRCSPRSGDLSVYWYQQSLDQGLQFLIQYYNGEERAKGNILERFSAQQFPDLHSELNLSSLELGDSALYFCASSETGNNSPLHFGNGTRLTVT.

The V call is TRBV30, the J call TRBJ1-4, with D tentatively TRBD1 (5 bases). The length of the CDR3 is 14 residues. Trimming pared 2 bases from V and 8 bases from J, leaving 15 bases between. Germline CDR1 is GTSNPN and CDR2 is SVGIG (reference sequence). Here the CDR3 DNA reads TGTGCCTGGAGTTGGGCAGGGAAATGGGAAAAACTGTTTTTT. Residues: CAWSWAGKWEKLFF.

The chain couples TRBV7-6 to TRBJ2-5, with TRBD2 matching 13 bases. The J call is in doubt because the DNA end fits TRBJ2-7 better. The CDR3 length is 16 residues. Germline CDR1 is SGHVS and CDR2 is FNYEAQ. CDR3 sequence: CASSPGLAGELHEQYF. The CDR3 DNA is TGTGCCAGCAGCCCAGGACTAGCGGGGGAGCTCCACGAGCAGTACTTC.

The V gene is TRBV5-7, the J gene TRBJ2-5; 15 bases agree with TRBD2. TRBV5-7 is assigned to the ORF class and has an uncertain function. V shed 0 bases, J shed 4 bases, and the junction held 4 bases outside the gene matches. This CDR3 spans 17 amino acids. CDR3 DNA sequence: TGTGCCAGCAGCTTGGGGACTAGCGGGAGGGCCTTAGAGACCCAGTACTTC. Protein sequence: CASSLGTSGRALETQYF.

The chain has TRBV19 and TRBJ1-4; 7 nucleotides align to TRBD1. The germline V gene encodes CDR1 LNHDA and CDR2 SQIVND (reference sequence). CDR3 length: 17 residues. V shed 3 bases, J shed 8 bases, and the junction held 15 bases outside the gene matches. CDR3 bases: TGTGCCAGTAGTATTACTTCCCTGACGACAGGGAGGGAAAAACTGTTTTTT. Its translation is CASSITSLTTGREKLFF.

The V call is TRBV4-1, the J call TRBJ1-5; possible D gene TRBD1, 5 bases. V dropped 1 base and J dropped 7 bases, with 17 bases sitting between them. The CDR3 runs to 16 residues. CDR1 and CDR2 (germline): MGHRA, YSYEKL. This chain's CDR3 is CASSQAGRRAVQPQHF. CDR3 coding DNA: TGCGCCAGCAGCCAAGCAGGGAGGCGGGCCGTGCAGCCCCAGCATTTT.

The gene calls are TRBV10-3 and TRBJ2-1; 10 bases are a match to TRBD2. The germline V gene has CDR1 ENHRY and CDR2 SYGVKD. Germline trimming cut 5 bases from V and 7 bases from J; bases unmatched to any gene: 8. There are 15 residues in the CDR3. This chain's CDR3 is CAISTLAGEGNEQFF. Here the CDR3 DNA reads TGTGCCATCAGTACCCTAGCGGGAGAAGGGAATGAGCAGTTCTTC.

This chain's CDR3 is CASSEGEAEAFF. Here the CDR3 DNA reads TGTGCCAGCAGTGAAGGGGAGGCTGAAGCTTTCTTT. This sequence joins TRBV2 and TRBJ1-1; no definite D call. Between the trimmed V and J ends, which lost 1 base and 6 bases, there was a span of 6 bases. There are 12 residues in the CDR3. The V gene's germline CDR1 is SNHLY and CDR2 FYNNEI.

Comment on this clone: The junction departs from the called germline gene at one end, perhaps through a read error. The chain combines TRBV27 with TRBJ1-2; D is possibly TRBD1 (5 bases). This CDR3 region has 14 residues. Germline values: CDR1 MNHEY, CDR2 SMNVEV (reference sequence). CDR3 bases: TGTGCCAGTCGGTTCAACAGGCTTAACCATGGCTACACCTTC. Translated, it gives CASRFNRLNHGYTF.

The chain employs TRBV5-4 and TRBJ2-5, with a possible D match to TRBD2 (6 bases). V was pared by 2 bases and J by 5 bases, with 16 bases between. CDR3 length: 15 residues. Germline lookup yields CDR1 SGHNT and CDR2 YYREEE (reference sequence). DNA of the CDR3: TGTGCCAGCAGCTTAACGACGGAAGGAGGGGAGACCCAGTACTTC. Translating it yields CASSLTTEGGETQYF.